This T cell receptor (beta chain) was identified in a study of T cell repertoires in cytomegalovirus infection. In this sample, this clonotype turned up a few times. Its antigen is as yet unknown. This likely comes from a read error, as the CDR3 has no conserved phenylalanine or tryptophan at its end. From the reads, TCRdb called clonotypes with MiXCR, one entry per CDR3 protein. Of more than 90,000 distinct CDR3 sequences listed, roughly a tenth are singletons. Study results and caveats: Public TCR beta family frequency separated CMV-and-HLA carriers, including in an independent cohort.

The CDR3 sequence is 14 residues long. Germline-derived CDR1 and CDR2 are DFQATT and SNEGSKA (reference sequence). Trimming took 5 bases from V and 2 from J, leaving 16 bases between them. The chain couples TRBV20-1 to TRBJ2-7, with D perhaps matching TRBD1 (6 bases). This clonotype was obtained from a human donor in good health (CMV status not recorded). Some clones in this sample may be carry-over from other donors' samples. Sequencing input: PBMCs, sequenced either directly or after in vitro stimulation (not recorded which). The CDR3 DNA reads TGCAGTGCTCCGGACAGCGGAAGCCCCTACGAGCAGTACCTC. As protein: CSAPDSGSPYEQYL.